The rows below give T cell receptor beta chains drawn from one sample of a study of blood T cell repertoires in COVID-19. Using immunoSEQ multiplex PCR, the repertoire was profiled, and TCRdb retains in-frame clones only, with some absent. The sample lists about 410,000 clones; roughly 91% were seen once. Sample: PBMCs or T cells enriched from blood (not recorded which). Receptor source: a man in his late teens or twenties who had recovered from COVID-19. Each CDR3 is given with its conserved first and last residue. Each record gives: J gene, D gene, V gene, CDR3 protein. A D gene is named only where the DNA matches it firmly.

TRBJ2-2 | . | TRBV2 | CASREPGELFF
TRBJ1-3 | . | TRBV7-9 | CASSRSRQSPSGNTIYF
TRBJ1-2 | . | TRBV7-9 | CASSLGQNYGYTF
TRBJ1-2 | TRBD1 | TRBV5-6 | CASSSPEGQLYGYTF
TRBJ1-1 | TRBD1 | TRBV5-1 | CASSPDRDTEAFF
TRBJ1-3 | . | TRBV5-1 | CASSLGRAGNTIYF
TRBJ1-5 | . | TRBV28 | CASRTGLRPQHF
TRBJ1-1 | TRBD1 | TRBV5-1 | CASSLGRTGGGRTGEAFF
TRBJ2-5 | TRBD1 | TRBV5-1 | CASSSRGREETQYF
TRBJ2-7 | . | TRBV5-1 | CASSLVGGHYEQYF
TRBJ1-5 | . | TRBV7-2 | CASSLDLTAPSNQPQHF
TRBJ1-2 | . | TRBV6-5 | CASSYMRNYGYTF
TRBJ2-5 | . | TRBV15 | CATSETGGDLGTQYF
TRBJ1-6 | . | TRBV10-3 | CAISESISGRNSPLHF
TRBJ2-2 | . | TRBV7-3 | CASSLGSLQGSTGELFF
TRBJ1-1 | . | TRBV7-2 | CASSKRETQKAFF
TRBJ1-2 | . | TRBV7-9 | CASSLAGDRGYTF
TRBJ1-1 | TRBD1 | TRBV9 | CASSAGGGTEAFF
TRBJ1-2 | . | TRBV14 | CASSQDWAGLSGYTF
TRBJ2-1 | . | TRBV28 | CASSPPLGSGGYYFYNEQFF
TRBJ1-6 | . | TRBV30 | CAWRRDNSPLHF
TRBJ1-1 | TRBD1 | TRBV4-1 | CASSHLTGGTEAFF
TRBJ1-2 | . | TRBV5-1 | CASSNLQSNYGYTF
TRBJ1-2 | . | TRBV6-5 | CAAPRRASYGYTF
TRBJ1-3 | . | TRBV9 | CASSVGGGASSGNTIYF
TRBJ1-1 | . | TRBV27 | CASSLPGTQAFF
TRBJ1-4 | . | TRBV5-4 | CASTVRGGEKLFF
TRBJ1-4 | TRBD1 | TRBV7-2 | CASSPSADRGRGEKLFF
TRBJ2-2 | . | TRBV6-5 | CASRQAGAGELFF
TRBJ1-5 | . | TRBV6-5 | CASSYSNNQPQHF
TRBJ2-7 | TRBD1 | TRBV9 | CASSVDYGTATYEQYF
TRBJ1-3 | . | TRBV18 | CASSPQPLTAHSGNTIYF
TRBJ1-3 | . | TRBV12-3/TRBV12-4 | CASSRASGNTIYF
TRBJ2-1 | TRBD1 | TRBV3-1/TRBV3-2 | CASGDRGGNEQFF
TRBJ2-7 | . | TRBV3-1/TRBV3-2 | CASSQVGQGGEQYF